Each of the 29 T cell receptor beta chains below was sequenced from the same sample in a study of cytomegalovirus exposure and HLA in healthy donors. Primers for the PCR totalled 60 Vbeta and 13 Jbeta. Sequenced by immunoSEQ multiplex PCR; TCRdb stores in-frame clones only, minus some. Counted here are around 170,000 clones, 82% occurring once; the ten biggest clones make up roughly 0.73%. Sample: PBMCs. The receptors were sampled from a woman aged 18-35 years in good health and CMV-seronegative.

The chain recombines TRBV4-2 with TRBJ2-5, with D possibly matching TRBD1 (5 bases). Germline values: CDR1 LGHNA, CDR2 YNFKEQ. V was clipped by 3 bases and J by 2 bases, with 19 bases between them. The length of the CDR3 is 17 residues. The CDR3 protein is CASSQAPDVKGQETQYF. CDR3 DNA: TGTGCCAGCAGCCAGGCTCCTGACGTAAAGGGGCAAGAGACCCAGTACTTC.

V and J are TRBV2 and TRBJ2-3; D is unclear. The CDR3 runs 14 residues. The V end was cut by 4 bases, the J end by 7 bases, with 15 bases between. Germline lookup yields CDR1 SNHLY and CDR2 FYNNEI. The CDR3, as DNA: TGTGCCAGCAGTGCCTCTGAATCCAGTAATACGCAGTATTTT. Translation: CASSASESSNTQYF. Full variable domain (outside the CDR3, taken from reference TRBV2 and TRBJ2-3): EPEVTQTPSHQVTQMGQEVILRCVPISNHLYFYWYRQILGQKVEFLVSFYNNEISEKSEIFDDQFSVERPDGSNFTLKIRSTKLEDSAMYFCASSASESSNTQYFGPGTRLTVL.

V usage is TRBV2 and J usage is TRBJ1-2, with TRBD1 matching over 7 bases. J was trimmed by 0 bases and V by 6 bases; bases with no gene match: 4. The CDR3 has 14 amino acids. Germline CDR1 and CDR2: SNHLY and FYNNEI. CDR3 nucleotides: TGTGCCAGCAGGTGGACAGGAGCTAACTATGGCTACACCTTC. Its protein is CASRWTGANYGYTF.

This clone appeared a single time. The V gene is TRBV10-2, the J gene TRBJ2-3; 9 nucleotides match TRBD2. V lost 0 bases and J lost 14; bases outside the gene matches: 9. The CDR3 sequence is 14 residues long. Germline CDR1 and CDR2: WSHSY and SAAADI. CDR3 nucleotides: TGCGCCAGCAGTGAGTCGAAGACGGGACTAGCTCGGTATTTT. This gives the protein CASSESKTGLARYF.

This clone has only a few counts. The chain employs TRBV27 and TRBJ2-7, with TRBD2 matching 9 bases. This CDR3 has 14 residues. The germline V gene has CDR1 MNHEY and CDR2 SMNVEV (reference sequence). The V and J ends lost 4 bases and 3 bases, in that order; junction bases with no gene match: 4. The CDR3, as DNA: TGTGCCAGCAGTTACGCGGGAGGGGGCTACGAGCAGTACTTC. Protein: CASSYAGGGYEQYF.

This clone was counted only a few times. The chain joins TRBV19 to TRBJ2-3, with 7 bases matching TRBD1. Losses at the gene ends were 2 bases for V and 1 base for J; bases not matched to a gene: 0. This CDR3 is 14 amino acids long. CDR1 is LNHDA and CDR2 is SQIVND in the germline V gene (reference sequence). The chain's CDR3 is CASSIQGGTDTQYF. The DNA for the CDR3 is TGTGCCAGTAGTATACAGGGGGGCACAGATACGCAGTATTTT. Based on the CDR3 plus reference TRBV19 and TRBJ2-3, the full variable domain is DGGITQSPKYLFRKEGQNVTLSCEQNLNHDAMYWYRQDPGQGLRLIYYSQIVNDFQKGDIAEGYSVSREKKESFPLTVTSAQKNPTAFYLCASSIQGGTDTQYFGPGTRLTVL.

The CDR3 loop reads CASSSTGGVDEQYF. CDR3 DNA: TGCGCCAGCAGCTCAACAGGGGGGGTAGACGAGCAGTACTTC. The chain joins TRBV5-1 to TRBJ2-7, with D perhaps TRBD1 (8 bases). The V and J ends lost 3 bases and 5 bases respectively, with 15 bases between them. CDR1 is SGHRS, CDR2 YFSETQ, per germline. The CDR3 length is 14 residues. Variable domain in full (rest from reference TRBV5-1 and TRBJ2-7): KAGVTQTPRYLIKTRGQQVTLSCSPISGHRSVSWYQQTPGQGLQFLFEYFSETQRNKGNFPGRFSGRQFSNSRSEMNVSTLELGDSALYLCASSSTGGVDEQYFGPGTRLTVT.

This clone has a single count. The chain links TRBV9 to TRBJ1-2; 8 nucleotides line up with TRBD1. Germline CDR1 reads SGDLS; CDR2 reads YYNGEE. V dropped 6 bases and J dropped 3; count of bases not matched to a gene: 10. The CDR3 is made up of 15 amino acids. The CDR3 region has the DNA TGTGCCAGCACAAGATCAGGGGGCGGCGACTATGGCTACACCTTC. This gives the protein CASTRSGGGDYGYTF.

The chain has TRBV13 and TRBJ2-1, with 7 positions matching TRBD2. This CDR3 is built from 16 residues. Looked up from germline, CDR1 is PRHDT and CDR2 is FYEKMQ (reference sequence). J lost 0 bases, V lost 4 bases, and 6 bases had no gene match. CDR3: CASSWGGGSSYNEQFF. The CDR3 region has the DNA TGTGCCAGCAGCTGGGGGGGTGGGAGCTCCTACAATGAGCAGTTCTTC. The full variable domain, completed using reference TRBV13 and TRBJ2-1, is AAGVIQSPRHLIKEKRETATLKCYPIPRHDTVYWYQQGPGQDPQFLISFYEKMQSDKGSIPDRFSAQQFSDYHSELNMSSLELGDSALYFCASSWGGGSSYNEQFFGPGTRLTVL.

This CDR3 is CASSKRQGWTTNEKLFF. The CDR3 nucleotides are TGTGCCAGCAGCAAACGACAGGGGTGGACGACTAATGAAAAACTGTTTTTT. The chain is built from TRBV5-6 and TRBJ1-4, with TRBD1 matching 8 bases. CDR1 SGHDT and CDR2 YYEEEE come from the germline V gene. V dropped 4 bases and J dropped 2; count of bases not matched to a gene: 10. The CDR3 spans 17 residues. The whole variable domain, remainder taken from reference TRBV5-6 and TRBJ1-4, is DAGVTQSPTHLIKTRGQQVTLRCSPKSGHDTVSWYQQALGQGPQFIFQYYEEEERQRGNFPDRFSGHQFPNYSSELNVNALLLGDSALYLCASSKRQGWTTNEKLFFGSGTQLSVL.

CDR3 coding DNA: TGTGCCAGCAGTTTATCCCGGACAGAGAGAGGCTACACCTTC. Translation: CASSLSRTERGYTF. This chain links TRBV27 with TRBJ1-2; tentative D call: TRBD1 (6 bases). Trimming left V 0 bases short and J 8 bases short, with 13 bases between. CDR3 size: 14 residues. Germline lookup yields CDR1 MNHEY and CDR2 SMNVEV (reference sequence).

This sequence joins TRBV7-6 and TRBJ2-1, with 11 positions matching TRBD2. V lost 8 bases and J lost 0; bases outside the gene matches: 12. CDR1 and CDR2 from the germline V gene are SGHVS and FNYEAQ. The CDR3 extends over 18 amino acids. Here the CDR3 DNA reads TGTGCCAGCTTCCCGACTAGCGGGACAGTCTTCTCCTACAATGAGCAGTTCTTC. This codes for CASFPTSGTVFSYNEQFF.

V usage is TRBV28 and J usage is TRBJ1-2, with a tentative D call TRBD1 (5 bases). CDR3 length equals 15 residues. The germline V and J ends were trimmed by 4 bases and 2 bases, with 14 bases remaining between them. The germline V gene encodes CDR1 MDHEN and CDR2 SYDVKM. CDR3 sequence reads: CASSSPTGGNYGYTF. Written as DNA, the CDR3 is TGTGCCAGCAGTTCCCCAACGGGGGGAAACTATGGCTACACCTTC.

In its sample, this clone was seen once. The chain couples TRBV28 to TRBJ2-7, with 8 bases matching TRBD2. The germline V gene encodes CDR1 MDHEN and CDR2 SYDVKM. CDR3 length: 15 residues. The V segment lost 6 bases and the J segment 0 bases; nucleotides outside the gene matches: 7. The CDR3 loop is CASSFLGTSSYEQYF. The CDR3 region has the DNA TGTGCCAGCAGCTTTTTGGGGACTAGCTCCTACGAGCAGTACTTC.

This sequence joins TRBV27 and TRBJ2-7; weak D call: TRBD2 (6 bases). Trimming removed 6 bases at V and 3 bases at J, with 18 bases between. Germline values: CDR1 MNHEY, CDR2 SMNVEV (reference sequence). The CDR3 sequence is 15 residues long. The chain's CDR3 is CASSSTSLLLYEQYF. CDR3 nucleotides: TGTGCCAGCAGCTCGACTAGTCTTCTTCTCTACGAGCAGTACTTC.

The chain is built from TRBV5-1 and TRBJ2-5, with a possible D match to TRBD2 (5 bases). Germline V gives CDR1 SGHRS, CDR2 YFSETQ. The CDR3 runs to 14 residues. V lost 3 bases and J 5 bases, leaving 14 bases between the germline ends. CDR3 DNA sequence: TGCGCCAGCAGCTCGCAAGTCACGGGGGAGACCCAGTACTTC. Translation: CASSSQVTGETQYF.

The gene calls are TRBV7-2 and TRBJ1-5; tentative D call: TRBD1 (6 bases). This CDR3 is built from 14 residues. Trimming cost V 6 bases and J 2 bases, with 11 bases left between them. Germline V gene data show CDR1 as SGHTA and CDR2 as FQGNSA. The CDR3 sequence: CASRETGGNQPQHF. In DNA, the CDR3 is TGTGCCAGCAGAGAGACAGGTGGCAATCAGCCCCAGCATTTT.

The gene calls are TRBV27 and TRBJ2-1; 7 nucleotides match TRBD1. This CDR3 has 14 residues. Germline V gene data show CDR1 as MNHEY and CDR2 as SMNVEV (reference sequence). The V gene end was trimmed by 5 bases and the J gene end by 6 bases; junction bases not matched to a gene: 7. For the CDR3, the DNA is TGTGCCAGCAGTGACAGGGCCATCGCCAATGAGCAGTTCTTC. It encodes CASSDRAIANEQFF.

The V gene is TRBV11-2, the J gene TRBJ1-1; D is ambiguous. Per the germline V gene, CDR1 is SGHAT and CDR2 is FQNNGV. This CDR3 contains 13 residues. The V and J ends lost 3 bases and 6 bases respectively, with 11 bases between them. The DNA for the CDR3 is TGTGCCAGCAGCTTTTTGGAGGTATCTGAAGCTTTCTTT. The encoded protein is CASSFLEVSEAFF.

The rearrangement joins TRBV29-1 to TRBJ2-3, with 8 bases fitting TRBD1. The germline V gene has CDR1 SQVTM and CDR2 ANQGSEA. The J segment lost 2 bases and the V segment lost 4 bases, leaving 8 bases of the junction unmatched. This CDR3 is 15 amino acids long. The CDR3 loop is CSVGTDRDYTDTQYF. The CDR3 DNA follows: TGCAGCGTTGGAACGGACAGGGATTACACAGATACGCAGTATTTT.

The chain carries TRBV4-2 and TRBJ1-6, with TRBD1 matching over 8 bases. Trimming took 0 bases from V and 9 from J; bases not matched to a gene: 4. The germline V gene has CDR1 LGHNA and CDR2 YNFKEQ. The CDR3 has 15 amino acids. CDR3 coding DNA: TGTGCCAGCAGCCAAGAACAGGGGGAGGGTTCACCCCTCCACTTT. It codes for CASSQEQGEGSPLHF.

This chain joins TRBV6-5 and TRBJ1-5, with D unclear. V dropped 0 bases and J dropped 0 bases, with 9 bases sitting between them. This CDR3 contains 16 residues. The germline CDR1 and CDR2 sequences are MNHEY and SVGAGI. The chain's CDR3 is CASSYSLTNSNQPQHF. CDR3 sequence (DNA): TGTGCCAGCAGTTACTCACTCACGAATAGCAATCAGCCCCAGCATTTT.

The CDR3, as DNA: TGCGCCAGCAGGCCTAGGACTAGCGGGGGGTCGTACAATGAGCAGTTCTTC. Amino acid sequence: CASRPRTSGGSYNEQFF. The gene calls are TRBV5-1 and TRBJ2-1; 14 nucleotides agree with TRBD2. Germline CDR1 and CDR2: SGHRS and YFSETQ. The V segment lost 5 bases and the J segment 4 bases; nucleotides outside the gene matches: 8. This CDR3 contains 17 residues.

With respect to this clone: The same CDR3 can be traced to other DNA sequences in this sample. This chain links TRBV5-1 with TRBJ1-1; 7 bases agree with TRBD1. Germline V gives CDR1 SGHRS, CDR2 YFSETQ. J gave up 4 bases and V 0 bases, and 3 bases lay outside the gene matches. The CDR3 spans 14 residues. As DNA, the CDR3 is TGCGCCAGCAGCTTGGGACAGGGAGGCACTGAAGCTTTCTTT. Its protein is CASSLGQGGTEAFF.

The chain recombines TRBV28 with TRBJ2-7, with 7 bases aligning to TRBD2. With 4 bases clipped from V and 3 bases from J, the junction kept 15 bases outside the gene matches. Germline values: CDR1 MDHEN, CDR2 SYDVKM. This CDR3 region has 17 residues. The chain's CDR3 is CASSYVIGGGNLYEQYF. The CDR3 DNA reads as TGTGCCAGCAGTTACGTAATTGGGGGGGGAAACCTCTACGAGCAGTACTTC.

The CDR3 DNA reads as TGTGCCAGCAGCCCCGAGCTAGCTACGTTTGAGCAGTTCTTC. This sequence encodes CASSPELATFEQFF. The genes are TRBV7-9 and TRBJ2-1, with D maybe TRBD2 (5 bases). V lost 5 bases and J 9 bases, leaving 17 bases between the germline ends. Germline V gives CDR1 SEHNR, CDR2 FQNEAQ (reference sequence). The CDR3 runs 14 residues.

The V call is TRBV15, the J call TRBJ2-1, with D tentatively TRBD1 (5 bases). V lost 1 base to trimming and J lost 2 bases, with 9 bases between them. This CDR3 contains 15 residues. Germline lookup yields CDR1 LNHNV and CDR2 YYDKDF (reference sequence). This CDR3 is CATSRVTDPYNEQFF. In DNA form, the CDR3 reads TGTGCCACCAGCAGAGTGACAGATCCCTACAATGAGCAGTTCTTC.

In regard to this clone: A junction boundary mismatches the germline segment, possibly from a read error. This chain links TRBV7-9 with TRBJ1-5, with TRBD1 identical over 7 bases. The germline gives CDR1 SEHNR, CDR2 FQNEAQ (reference sequence). This CDR3 region has 11 residues. CDR3 protein: CSSSPGGPLDF. DNA of the CDR3: TGTTCCAGCAGCCCAGGGGGACCCTTGGATTTT.

The chain combines TRBV6-5 with TRBJ2-3, with 9 bases lining up with TRBD2. CDR3 length equals 15 residues. The J segment lost 2 bases and the V segment lost 4 bases, leaving 4 bases of the junction unmatched. Germline-derived CDR1 and CDR2 are MNHEY and SVGAGI. CDR3 residues: CASSSSGGTTDTQYF. Here the CDR3 DNA reads TGTGCCAGCAGTTCCAGCGGGGGGACCACAGATACGCAGTATTTT.